The clone carrying this TCR beta chain has ten or more counts. Antigen unknown. This record comes from a study of CD8 T cells in ankylosing spondylitis. Overall study results and limits: CD8+ disease-linked clones were present at relatively low frequencies in blood. Characteristic, it appeared, of ankylosing spondylitis blood was a TCR beta motif of fewer than 10 highly homologous variants. Disease-linked clones reportedly showed significant enrichment in matched ankylosing spondylitis synovial fluid.

Researchers built TCR beta libraries using quantitative 5'-RACE with molecular barcodes. One entry per CDR3 protein results from TCRdb running MiXCR on the 5' RACE reads. The table includes around 890,000 distinct CDR3 sequences, roughly 10% detected once. Trimming took 2 bases from V and 1 from J, leaving 12 bases between them. Per the germline V gene, CDR1 is DFQATT and CDR2 is SNEGSKA (reference sequence). CDR3 length: 14 residues. This rearrangement joins TRBV20-1 to TRBJ2-7, with a possible D match to TRBD1 (6 bases). Sequenced sample: blood, either unsorted or a sorted T cell fraction (not recorded which). The receptor's source is a male donor with ankylosing spondylitis. CDR3 nucleotide sequence: TGCAGTGCTAGATCCGGGACAACGTCCTACGAGCAGTACTTC. Translating gives CSARSGTTSYEQYF.